The 9 T cell receptor beta chains below come from one sample, sequenced in a study of blood T cell repertoires in COVID-19. Profiled with immunoSEQ multiplex PCR; TCRdb holds only in-frame clones, not every one. The sample lists fewer than 200,000 clones, around 90% occurring once. Sequenced: peripheral blood. The source is a man aged 50 or older with acute or convalescent COVID-19.

The chain carries TRBV2 and TRBJ2-3, with TRBD1 matching 9 bases. The CDR3 loop spans 13 amino acids. Trimming at V came to 6 bases and at J to 4 bases, leaving 2 bases not matched to a gene. CDR1 and CDR2 (germline): SNHLY, FYNNEI. The CDR3 loop is CASRRTGADTQYF. The CDR3 bases are TGTGCCAGCAGACGGACAGGGGCAGATACGCAGTATTTT.

The V and J genes are TRBV10-3 and TRBJ1-5, with TRBD1 identical over 9 bases. V trimming: 3 bases; J trimming: 5 bases; junction bases outside the gene matches: 5. The V gene's germline CDR1 is ENHRY and CDR2 SYGVKD. This CDR3 is built from 15 residues. CDR3: CAISDPGQGHQPQHF. CDR3 sequence (DNA): TGTGCCATCAGTGACCCGGGACAGGGACATCAGCCCCAGCATTTT.

V gene TRBV10-3 combines with J gene TRBJ1-5; D possibly corresponds to TRBD1 (6 bases). This CDR3 spans 14 amino acids. V was pared by 6 bases and J by 5 bases, with 14 bases between. CDR1 ENHRY and CDR2 SYGVKD come from the germline V gene. DNA for the CDR3: TGTGCCATCAGCCACAGGGTCCGGGATCAGCCCCAGCATTTT. Protein sequence: CAISHRVRDQPQHF.

V and J are TRBV15 and TRBJ2-7, with 7 bases fitting TRBD2. CDR1 and CDR2 (germline): LNHNV, YYDKDF (reference sequence). J was trimmed by 3 bases and V by 2 bases; bases with no gene match: 1. This CDR3 has 13 residues. CDR3 region: CATSRKRGYEQYV. CDR3 coding DNA: TGTGCCACCAGCAGAAAGCGGGGCTACGAGCAGTACGTC.

This chain connects TRBV27 to TRBJ2-3; D may be TRBD2 (6 bases). The CDR3 consists of 15 residues. Trimming took 3 bases from V and 4 from J, leaving 14 bases between them. The V gene's germline CDR1 is MNHEY and CDR2 SMNVEV (reference sequence). The CDR3 is CASSLGGPGADTQYF. For the CDR3, the DNA is TGTGCCAGCAGTTTGGGGGGTCCCGGAGCAGATACGCAGTATTTT.

The chain combines TRBV12-3 or TRBV12-4 with TRBJ2-3; D perhaps matches TRBD2 (6 bases). This CDR3 spans 13 amino acids. Trimming left V 6 bases short and J 2 bases short, with 9 bases between. The CDR3 nucleotides read TGTGCCAGCAGCCGGGGGATCACAGATACGCAGTATTTT. It translates to CASSRGITDTQYF.

The chain carries TRBV27 and TRBJ1-6; D is unclear. CDR3 length equals 13 residues. V lost 4 bases and J 10 bases, leaving 11 bases between the germline ends. The germline CDR1 and CDR2 sequences are MNHEY and SMNVEV (reference sequence). CDR3 amino acids: CASSSGLGSPLHF. The CDR3 DNA sequence: TGTGCCAGCAGTTCAGGTTTGGGCTCACCCCTCCACTTT.

The chain recombines TRBV7-9 with TRBJ2-3; 15 bases align to TRBD2. The CDR3 has 19 residues. The germline CDR1 and CDR2 sequences are SEHNR and FQNEAQ (reference sequence). J gave up 3 bases and V 4 bases, and 11 bases lay outside the gene matches. This CDR3 is CASSSFPWTSGGVTDTQYF. The DNA for the CDR3 is TGTGCCAGCAGCTCCTTCCCTTGGACTAGCGGGGGGGTGACAGATACGCAGTATTTT. The full variable domain, rest sourced from reference TRBV7-9 and TRBJ2-3, is DTGVSQNPRHKITKRGQNVTFRCDPISEHNRLYWYRQTLGQGPEFLTYFQNEAQLEKSRLLSDRFSAERPKGSFSTLEIQRTEQGDSAMYLCASSSFPWTSGGVTDTQYFGPGTRLTVL.

The chain joins TRBV2 to TRBJ1-5, with D unresolved. V gave up 7 bases and J gave up 2 bases, with 9 bases separating them. In germline, CDR1 is SNHLY, CDR2 FYNNEI. The CDR3 contains 13 residues. The CDR3 here is CASNGDGNQPQHF. Here the CDR3 DNA reads TGTGCCAGCAATGGAGACGGCAATCAGCCCCAGCATTTT.